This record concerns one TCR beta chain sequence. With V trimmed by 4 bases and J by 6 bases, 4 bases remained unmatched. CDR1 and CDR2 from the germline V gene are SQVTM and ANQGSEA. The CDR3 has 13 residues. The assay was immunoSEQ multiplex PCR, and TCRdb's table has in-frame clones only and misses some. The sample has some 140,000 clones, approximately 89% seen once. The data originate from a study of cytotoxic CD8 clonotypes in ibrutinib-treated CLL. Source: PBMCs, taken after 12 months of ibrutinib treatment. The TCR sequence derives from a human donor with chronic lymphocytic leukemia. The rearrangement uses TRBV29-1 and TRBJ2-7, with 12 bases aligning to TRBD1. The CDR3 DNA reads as TGCAGCGTTGGCGGGACAGGGGGCGGCGAGCAGTACTTC. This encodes CSVGGTGGGEQYF.